Below, 23 T cell receptor beta chains from the same sample are listed, as sequenced in a study of CD8 T cells in ankylosing spondylitis. Broader study findings: A TCR beta motif of 8 or 9 highly homologous variants appeared characteristic of ankylosing spondylitis blood.

Which antigens these TCRs recognize remains unknown. Each CDR3 protein gets one entry after TCRdb re-called the 5' RACE reads with MiXCR. The sample includes roughly 450,000 distinct CDR3 sequences, 20% to 30% seen only once; the top ten take 0.85% to 1%. Sequenced input: blood, either unsorted or a sorted T cell fraction (not recorded which). These TCRs come from a male donor with ankylosing spondylitis.

V is TRBV12-3 or TRBV12-4 and J is TRBJ1-2; D not resolved. Deletions cut 7 bases from V and 7 bases from J, with 10 bases between. The CDR3 totals 11 residues. CDR3 DNA: TGTGCCAGCAAAAAACGGGGTGGCTACACCTTC. Translation gives CASKKRGGYTF.

The V gene is TRBV20-1, the J gene TRBJ2-1, with a possible D match to TRBD1 (6 bases). CDR3 length: 12 residues. Trimming removed 1 base from V and 12 bases from J, with 13 bases in between. Germline V gives CDR1 DFQATT, CDR2 SNEGSKA (reference sequence). The CDR3 bases are TGCAGTGCTAGAGTAGGACCCAGGGGGCAGTTCTTC. Its protein is CSARVGPRGQFF.

V gene TRBV11-2 combines with J gene TRBJ2-3, with D perhaps matching TRBD2 (6 bases). The germline V gene encodes CDR1 SGHAT and CDR2 FQNNGV. The V end was cut by 0 bases, the J end by 8 bases, with 15 bases between. CDR3 length: 15 residues. The CDR3 sequence: CASSLDPEGTITQYF. DNA for the CDR3: TGTGCCAGCAGCTTAGATCCGGAGGGAACCATTACGCAGTATTTT.

The chain links TRBV7-9 to TRBJ1-1; 7 bases agree with TRBD1. The V gene end was trimmed by 5 bases and the J gene end by 4 bases; junction bases not matched to a gene: 7. The CDR3 is made up of 14 amino acids. CDR1 and CDR2 from the germline V gene are SEHNR and FQNEAQ (reference sequence). CDR3 in DNA: TGTGCCAGCAGCCGGGACAGCCCCGGCACTGAAGCTTTCTTT. This translates into CASSRDSPGTEAFF.

This chain uses TRBV20-1 with TRBJ1-1, with 9 bases identical to TRBD1. The CDR3 runs to 14 residues. Germline V gene data show CDR1 as DFQATT and CDR2 as SNEGSKA (reference sequence). V gave up 1 base and J gave up 4 bases; unmatched junction bases: 4. Written as DNA, the CDR3 is TGCAGTGCTAGAGCGGGACAGGGACCCACTGAAGCTTTCTTT. This codes for CSARAGQGPTEAFF.

This clonotype has a handful of counts. V usage is TRBV7-9 and J usage is TRBJ2-1; 7 bases align to TRBD2. Trimming cost V 7 bases and J 8 bases; bases outside gene matches: 8. The V gene's germline CDR1 is SEHNR and CDR2 FQNEAQ (reference sequence). The CDR3 has 13 amino acids. Here the CDR3 reads CASTSGARDEQFF. The CDR3 coding sequence is TGTGCCAGCACTAGCGGCGCCCGGGATGAGCAGTTCTTC.

The CDR3 coding sequence is TGTGCCAGCATCCGTGAAGGAACTAGCTACAATGAGCAGTTCTTC. It codes for CASIREGTSYNEQFF. The chain uses TRBV3-1 and TRBJ2-1; a weak D match, TRBD2 (5 bases). The germline CDR1 and CDR2 sequences are LGHDT and YNNKEL (reference sequence). The CDR3 contains 15 residues. Trimming pared 7 bases from V and 3 bases from J, leaving 16 bases between.

This clonotype was seen only a few times. The V gene is TRBV7-8, the J gene TRBJ1-4, with a tentative D call TRBD1 (6 bases). This CDR3 comprises 15 residues. CDR1 SGHVS and CDR2 FQNEAQ come from the germline V gene. Deletions cut 1 base from V and 5 bases from J, with 11 bases between. The CDR3 DNA is TGTGCCAGCAGCTTAGGGGGGACAAAAAATGAAAAACTGTTTTTT. Translation gives CASSLGGTKNEKLFF.

This clonotype was counted a few times. The chain combines TRBV7-2 with TRBJ1-3; D not certain. V was trimmed by 5 bases and J by 1 base, leaving 9 bases between them. The CDR3 contains 14 residues. The V gene's germline CDR1 is SGHTA and CDR2 FQGNSA. CDR3 loop: CASSQSSSGNTIYF. CDR3 coding DNA: TGTGCCAGCAGCCAGAGCTCATCTGGAAACACCATATATTTT.

This clonotype has at least ten counts. This chain connects TRBV5-1 to TRBJ2-1; 12 bases map to TRBD2. The CDR3 length is 14 residues. Germline CDR1 is SGHRS and CDR2 is YFSETQ. Losses at the gene ends were 4 bases for V and 8 bases for J; bases not matched to a gene: 4. This CDR3 reads CASSVTSGSYEQFF. The CDR3 nucleotides are TGCGCCAGCAGCGTGACTAGCGGGAGTTATGAGCAGTTCTTC.

The sample holds a few counts of this clonotype. V usage is TRBV12-3 or TRBV12-4 and J usage is TRBJ2-1, with 8 bases identical to TRBD2. This CDR3 contains 14 residues. V lost 2 bases, J lost 9 bases, and 6 bases stayed unmatched. DNA of the CDR3: TGTGCCAGCAGTTTATGGCCGGGGGGGATTGAGCAGTTCTTC. As protein: CASSLWPGGIEQFF.

This chain connects TRBV5-1 to TRBJ2-7; 13 positions match TRBD2. With V trimmed by 3 bases and J by 6 bases, 9 bases remained unmatched. The length of the CDR3 is 16 residues. Germline values: CDR1 SGHRS, CDR2 YFSETQ. CDR3 in amino acids: CASSYGLAGDLGEQYV. For the CDR3, the DNA is TGCGCCAGCAGCTATGGACTAGCGGGAGACCTGGGCGAGCAGTACGTC.

This clonotype has just a few counts. The V gene is TRBV7-2, the J gene TRBJ2-7; 11 bases fit TRBD2. Trimming took 6 bases from V and 2 from J; bases not matched to a gene: 6. CDR1 is SGHTA and CDR2 is FQGNSA in the germline V gene. This CDR3 is built from 15 residues. The CDR3, as DNA: TGTGCCAGCAGACAAGGACTAGCGGGTACCTACGAGCAGTACTTC. Amino acids: CASRQGLAGTYEQYF. The whole variable domain, remainder taken from reference TRBV7-2 and TRBJ2-7, is GAGVSQSPSNKVTEKGKDVELRCDPISGHTALYWYRQSLGQGLEFLIYFQGNSAPDKSGLPSDRFSAERTGGSVSTLTIQRTQQEDSAVYLCASRQGLAGTYEQYFGPGTRLTVT.

The J gene is TRBJ2-5, the V gene TRBV5-1; D is undetermined. The germline CDR1 and CDR2 sequences are SGHRS and YFSETQ. Trimming pared 4 bases from V and 2 bases from J, leaving 15 bases between. The CDR3 runs 15 residues. The DNA for the CDR3 is TGCGCCAGCAGCCAGCAAGGCGGATTTCAAGAGACCCAGTACTTC. Its protein product is CASSQQGGFQETQYF.

This clonotype was seen only a few times. The chain carries TRBV6-2 or TRBV6-3 and TRBJ1-1; perhaps TRBD1 as D (6 bases). The CDR3 covers 17 residues. The V end lost 2 bases, the J end lost 3 bases, and 19 bases lay between the germline ends. Germline loops: CDR1 MNHEY, CDR2 SVGEGT. For the CDR3, the DNA is TGTGCCAGCAGTTACCCGAGGGGGGCGAATTGGGACACTGAAGCTTTCTTT. Encoded protein: CASSYPRGANWDTEAFF.

The CDR3 coding sequence is TGTGCCATCAGTGAGTCGGCGGGAGCGACAGATACGCAGTATTTT. Translation: CAISESAGATDTQYF. This chain connects TRBV10-3 to TRBJ2-3, with 7 bases that match TRBD2. V trimming: 0 bases; J trimming: 3 bases; junction bases outside the gene matches: 3. The CDR3 runs to 15 residues. Per the germline V gene, CDR1 is ENHRY and CDR2 is SYGVKD.

The chain combines TRBV3-1 with TRBJ2-3; D ambiguous. Between the trimmed V and J ends, which lost 0 bases and 5 bases, there was a span of 9 bases. The CDR3 is 14 residues long. Germline CDR1 and CDR2: LGHDT and YNNKEL (reference sequence). CDR3 in amino acids: CASSQDRNRDTQYF. In DNA, the CDR3 is TGTGCCAGCAGCCAAGATAGGAACAGAGATACGCAGTATTTT.

This clonotype showed up many times. The chain has TRBV24-1 and TRBJ1-5; TRBD1 agrees at 10 bases. CDR1 and CDR2 (germline): KGHDR, SFDVKD. Trimming removed 3 bases from V and 4 bases from J; junction bases left unmatched: 5. The CDR3 sequence is 16 residues long. CDR3 protein: CATSDHPGQGNQPQHF. The CDR3 DNA follows: TGTGCCACCAGTGATCACCCGGGACAGGGGAATCAGCCCCAGCATTTT.

This chain links TRBV9 with TRBJ2-1; 9 nucleotides agree with TRBD2. V shed 4 bases, J shed 8 bases, and the junction held 7 bases outside the gene matches. The CDR3 sequence is 14 residues long. Looked up from germline, CDR1 is SGDLS and CDR2 is YYNGEE. CDR3 coding DNA: TGTGCCAGCAGCCCGGGGGTAGCGGGAGATGAGCAGTTCTTC. It yields the protein CASSPGVAGDEQFF.

This clonotype showed up just a few times. The chain combines TRBV3-1 with TRBJ2-7; D possibly corresponds to TRBD2 (6 bases). CDR3 length: 14 amino acids. The V gene's germline CDR1 is LGHDT and CDR2 YNNKEL (reference sequence). Trimming stripped 0 bases from V and 7 bases from J, with 13 bases between. CDR3: CASSQDLRGEEQYV. CDR3 nucleotide sequence: TGTGCCAGCAGCCAAGATTTGCGGGGAGAGGAGCAGTACGTC.

The chain couples TRBV5-5 to TRBJ1-1, with D unresolved. The CDR3 consists of 17 residues. CDR1 and CDR2 from the germline V gene are SGHKS and YYEKEE (reference sequence). Trimming shortened V by 0 bases and J by 4 bases, and 19 bases separated the two germline ends. Here the CDR3 DNA reads TGTGCCAGCAGCTTGGGTGGTCAGCGGCCCACCGGCACTGAAGCTTTCTTT. It translates to CASSLGGQRPTGTEAFF.

The rearrangement uses TRBV5-1 and TRBJ1-1; D is unclear. The CDR3 contains 14 residues. V lost 1 base, J lost 6 bases, and 13 bases lay in between. Germline CDR1 reads SGHRS; CDR2 reads YFSETQ. CDR3 sequence reads: CASSLTDGIPEAFF. The CDR3, as DNA: TGCGCCAGCAGCTTGACAGACGGGATCCCTGAAGCTTTCTTT.

The gene calls are TRBV6-2 or TRBV6-3 and TRBJ2-5; D remains ambiguous. Deletions cut 0 bases from V and 1 base from J, with 12 bases between. CDR1 and CDR2 from the germline V gene are MNHEY and SVGEGT. This CDR3 has 16 amino acids. CDR3 in amino acids: CASSYSSSHLQETQYF. The CDR3 bases are TGTGCCAGCAGTTACTCCTCAAGTCACCTCCAAGAGACCCAGTACTTC.